Below, 22 T cell receptor beta chains from the same sample are listed, as sequenced in a study of cytomegalovirus exposure and HLA in healthy donors. The PCR employed 60 Vbeta primers together with 13 Jbeta primers. Assay: immunoSEQ multiplex PCR; the TCRdb copy retains only in-frame clones and omits some. Here the sample spans some 140,000 clones, about 78% being singletons. Sequenced material: PBMCs. These receptors were obtained from a man between 50 and 59 years old in good health and CMV-seropositive.

This sequence joins TRBV5-6 and TRBJ1-5, with D maybe TRBD1 (5 bases). The CDR3 covers 16 residues. Trimming took off 1 base at V and 6 bases at J, with 17 bases between the two ends. Germline lookup yields CDR1 SGHDT and CDR2 YYEEEE. The CDR3 DNA reads TGTGCCAGCAGCTTGAGGGGCGGGAGGATGGGTCAGCCCCAGCATTTT. As protein: CASSLRGGRMGQPQHF. The whole variable domain, remainder taken from reference TRBV5-6 and TRBJ1-5, is DAGVTQSPTHLIKTRGQQVTLRCSPKSGHDTVSWYQQALGQGPQFIFQYYEEEERQRGNFPDRFSGHQFPNYSSELNVNALLLGDSALYLCASSLRGGRMGQPQHFGDGTRLSIL.

The chain carries TRBV2 and TRBJ2-3; tentative D call: TRBD2 (6 bases). V lost 1 base and J 5 bases, leaving 13 bases between the germline ends. This CDR3 is 15 amino acids long. The germline V gene has CDR1 SNHLY and CDR2 FYNNEI. For the CDR3, the DNA is TGTGCCAGCAGTGAAGAAGGGGTGGGGGGAGATACGCAGTATTTT. Translation: CASSEEGVGGDTQYF. The full variable domain, with the rest looked up from reference TRBV2 and TRBJ2-3, is EPEVTQTPSHQVTQMGQEVILRCVPISNHLYFYWYRQILGQKVEFLVSFYNNEISEKSEIFDDQFSVERPDGSNFTLKIRSTKLEDSAMYFCASSEEGVGGDTQYFGPGTRLTVL.

This clone was counted between two and nine times. The V call is TRBV10-3, the J call TRBJ1-3, with a weak D call TRBD1 (6 bases). The CDR3 contains 14 residues. Per germline, CDR1 ENHRY and CDR2 SYGVKD. Trimming took off 10 bases at V and 0 bases at J, with 13 bases between the two ends. The CDR3 region is CATSAQGSGNTIYF. The CDR3 region has the DNA TGTGCCACCAGCGCACAGGGCTCTGGAAACACCATATATTTT.

The chain combines TRBV5-1 with TRBJ1-2; the D gene is possibly TRBD1 (5 bases). The CDR3 totals 14 residues. Looked up from germline, CDR1 is SGHRS and CDR2 is YFSETQ. Trimming stripped 0 bases from V and 4 bases from J, with 10 bases between. This chain's CDR3 is CASSLDGQGYGYTF. The CDR3 DNA sequence: TGCGCCAGCAGCTTGGATGGGCAGGGCTATGGCTACACCTTC. Combining the CDR3 with reference TRBV5-1 and TRBJ1-2 gives the whole variable domain KAGVTQTPRYLIKTRGQQVTLSCSPISGHRSVSWYQQTPGQGLQFLFEYFSETQRNKGNFPGRFSGRQFSNSRSEMNVSTLELGDSALYLCASSLDGQGYGYTFGSGTRLTVV.

This clone came up once. This chain uses TRBV6-5 with TRBJ2-7, with 7 bases fitting TRBD2. Germline loops: CDR1 MNHEY, CDR2 SVGAGI. The CDR3 totals 15 residues. The V segment lost 3 bases and the J segment 6 bases; nucleotides outside the gene matches: 11. CDR3 DNA sequence: TGTGCCAGCAGTTATGAGGGAGGGGTGTGGTCCGAGCAGTACTTC. The encoded protein is CASSYEGGVWSEQYF.

This chain uses TRBV18 with TRBJ1-5; D not certain. The V gene lost 2 bases and the J gene lost 2 bases, with 7 bases spanning the gap. CDR1 is KGHSH, CDR2 LQKENI, per germline. This CDR3 has 14 amino acids. CDR3: CASSPDGGNQPQHF. In nucleotides, the CDR3 is TGTGCCAGCTCACCAGACGGGGGCAATCAGCCCCAGCATTTT.

V and J are TRBV2 and TRBJ1-5; 7 bases agree with TRBD1. The V gene's germline CDR1 is SNHLY and CDR2 FYNNEI. V shed 6 bases and J 6 bases; nucleotides not matched to a gene: 5. The CDR3 loop spans 13 amino acids. The CDR3, as DNA: TGTGCCAGCAGAGAGACAGGGAGTCAGCCCCAGCATTTT. Translating gives CASRETGSQPQHF. Variable domain in full (rest from reference TRBV2 and TRBJ1-5): EPEVTQTPSHQVTQMGQEVILRCVPISNHLYFYWYRQILGQKVEFLVSFYNNEISEKSEIFDDQFSVERPDGSNFTLKIRSTKLEDSAMYFCASRETGSQPQHFGDGTRLSIL.

A single count supports this clone. The J gene is TRBJ1-5, the V gene TRBV29-1; TRBD1 agrees at 9 bases. V was clipped by 4 bases and J by 5 bases; unmatched bases: 6. Per the germline V gene, CDR1 is SQVTM and CDR2 is ANQGSEA. This CDR3 is built from 14 residues. DNA of the CDR3: TGCAGCGTTGGAGGACAGGGGTTCGATCAGCCCCAGCATTTT. Protein product: CSVGGQGFDQPQHF. Full variable domain (rest looked up from reference TRBV29-1 and TRBJ1-5): SAVISQKPSRDICQRGTSLTIQCQVDSQVTMMFWYRQQPGQSLTLIATANQGSEATYESGFVIDKFPISRPNLTFSTLTVSNMSPEDSSIYLCSVGGQGFDQPQHFGDGTRLSIL.

V and J are TRBV5-4 and TRBJ1-4; 10 bases match TRBD1. CDR1 and CDR2 (germline): SGHNT, YYREEE (reference sequence). V trimming: 4 bases; J trimming: 7 bases; junction bases outside the gene matches: 4. This CDR3 is built from 14 residues. Written as DNA, the CDR3 is TGTGCCAGCAGCGAAGACAGGGGGCGTGAAAAACTGTTTTTT. Encoded protein: CASSEDRGREKLFF.

The chain recombines TRBV7-2 with TRBJ2-5, with 8 bases identical to TRBD1. V dropped 3 bases and J dropped 6; count of bases not matched to a gene: 3. Germline-derived CDR1 and CDR2 are SGHTA and FQGNSA. This CDR3 comprises 13 residues. The CDR3 loop is CASSLDRDKTQYF. The CDR3 region has the DNA TGTGCCAGCAGCTTGGACAGGGACAAGACCCAGTACTTC.

The chain joins TRBV6-1 to TRBJ1-4, with 8 bases lining up with TRBD1. The germline V gene has CDR1 MNHNS and CDR2 SASEGT. V lost 4 bases and J lost 11; bases outside the gene matches: 9. The length of the CDR3 is 14 residues. The CDR3, as DNA: TGTGCCAGCAGTGGACAGGGGCTCGGGGGGAAACTGTTTTTT. It yields the protein CASSGQGLGGKLFF.

The chain recombines TRBV28 with TRBJ2-7; 8 bases are a match to TRBD1. Looked up from germline, CDR1 is MDHEN and CDR2 is SYDVKM. The CDR3 loop spans 16 amino acids. V was pared by 4 bases and J by 2 bases, with 10 bases of the junction left unmatched. CDR3 nucleotides: TGTGCCAGCAGTTCCCCAGGGGGCGATTACACCTACGAGCAGTACTTC. This gives the protein CASSSPGGDYTYEQYF.

The sample holds a few counts of this clone. J is TRBJ1-3 and V is TRBV29-1; 7 nucleotides match TRBD1. V dropped 7 bases and J dropped 0; count of bases not matched to a gene: 18. There are 18 residues in the CDR3. Germline-derived CDR1 and CDR2 are SQVTM and ANQGSEA. For the CDR3, the DNA is TGCAGCGCCCTAGGGGGCCCAAATAATATCTACTCTGGAAACACCATATATTTT. It yields the protein CSALGGPNNIYSGNTIYF.

The chain joins TRBV9 to TRBJ2-1, with 14 bases aligning to TRBD2. CDR1 and CDR2 (germline): SGDLS, YYNGEE. The junction had 1 base not matched to a gene; V was cut back by 3 bases and J by 2 bases. CDR3 size: 16 residues. The CDR3 DNA follows: TGTGCCAGCAGCGGGGGACTAGCGGGAGCCTACAATGAGCAGTTCTTC. Protein sequence: CASSGGLAGAYNEQFF.

The chain employs TRBV6-6 and TRBJ2-5, with 11 nucleotides matching TRBD2. The closer fit of TRBJ2-7 to the DNA end suggests the J call may be wrong. CDR3 length: 15 amino acids. Germline V gene lookup returns CDR1 MNHNY and CDR2 SVGAGI (reference sequence). CDR3 DNA: TGTGCCAGCAGTTACTCTAGCGGGGGGGCCTACGAGCAGTACTTC. Its translation is CASSYSSGGAYEQYF.

V gene TRBV27 combines with J gene TRBJ2-6; no clear D gene. CDR3 size: 15 residues. Germline V gene data show CDR1 as MNHEY and CDR2 as SMNVEV (reference sequence). The V end was cut by 0 bases, the J end by 2 bases, with 5 bases between. CDR3: CASSLSFTGANVLTF. Written as DNA, the CDR3 is TGTGCCAGCAGTTTATCCTTTACTGGGGCCAACGTCCTGACTTTC.

The V gene is TRBV12-5, the J gene TRBJ1-4, with D possibly matching TRBD1 (5 bases). Trimming stripped 0 bases from V and 8 bases from J, with 16 bases between. This CDR3 has 16 residues. Germline values: CDR1 LGHNT, CDR2 FRNRAP. The CDR3, as DNA: TGTGCTAGTGGTTTGGTACAGGCGGATTATCGGGAAAAACTGTTTTTT. Residues: CASGLVQADYREKLFF.

The chain carries TRBV19 and TRBJ1-2, with TRBD1 matching 8 bases. Germline CDR1 is LNHDA and CDR2 is SQIVND (reference sequence). Trimming at V came to 5 bases and at J to 8 bases, leaving 13 bases not matched to a gene. This CDR3 spans 15 amino acids. The CDR3 coding sequence is TGTGCCAGTAGTGGAGACAGGGGCCTGGCGGTCGGCTACACCTTC. The encoded protein is CASSGDRGLAVGYTF.

The table lists this clone with a count of one. The chain is built from TRBV5-4 and TRBJ1-5; the D is unclear. CDR1 SGHNT and CDR2 YYREEE come from the germline V gene (reference sequence). The CDR3 is made up of 15 amino acids. V lost 0 bases to trimming and J lost 1 base, with 8 bases between them. The CDR3 spells CASSLGGLSNQPQHF. CDR3 coding DNA: TGTGCCAGCAGCTTGGGAGGACTGAGCAATCAGCCCCAGCATTTT.

This chain's CDR3 is CASSRQGRVEAFF. The CDR3 DNA reads TGTGCCAGCAGCCGACAGGGTCGGGTTGAAGCTTTCTTT. This rearrangement joins TRBV27 to TRBJ1-1; 7 nucleotides agree with TRBD1. V lost 6 bases and J lost 7; bases outside the gene matches: 8. The CDR3 is 13 amino acids. Germline lookup yields CDR1 MNHEY and CDR2 SMNVEV (reference sequence).

Points on this clone: This sample includes further DNA sequences coding for the same CDR3. This chain joins TRBV4-1 and TRBJ1-2; 9 bases map to TRBD1. CDR3 length equals 15 residues. Germline values: CDR1 MGHRA, CDR2 YSYEKL. J lost 4 bases, V lost 3 bases, and 6 bases had no gene match. The CDR3 DNA sequence: TGCGCCAGCAGCCAGATAGGACAGGGGTCCTATGGCTACACCTTC. This encodes CASSQIGQGSYGYTF.

The chain has TRBV18 and TRBJ2-7; possible D gene TRBD2, 5 bases. Trimming removed 2 bases from V and 4 bases from J, with 9 bases in between. CDR3 length: 13 amino acids. The germline CDR1 and CDR2 sequences are KGHSH and LQKENI. The CDR3 coding sequence is TGTGCCAGCTCACCAGCCACGGGGTACGAGCAGTACTTC. This gives the protein CASSPATGYEQYF.